The 11 T cell receptor beta chains below come from one sample, sequenced in a study of regulatory T cells in long-lasting Graves disease. Sequencing libraries for TCR beta were prepared with iRepertoire HTBI primers and Arm-PCR of CDR3 regions. TCRdb processed the multiplex PCR reads anew with MiXCR; each CDR3 protein has one entry. Among 310,000 or so distinct CDR3 sequences listed, around 20% were seen once. Described time point: persistent/refractory GD, antithyroid drugs over 5 years with positive TRAb. The authors made the TCR library using RNA they extracted from PBMCs. Specimen: peripheral blood mononuclear cells (PBMCs), collected when the disease was refractory, from a patient treated with antithyroid drugs. These TCRs come from a female donor with Graves disease.

J is TRBJ1-1 and V is TRBV5-1; D unclear. Germline CDR1 is SGHRS and CDR2 is YFSETQ. V shed 5 bases and J shed 4 bases, with 12 bases lying between them. The CDR3 has 13 amino acids. As DNA, the CDR3 is TGCGCCAGCAGTTTGACCGACGCCACTGAAGCTTTCTTT. Protein sequence: CASSLTDATEAFF.

The V and J genes are TRBV11-2 and TRBJ1-4; D gene ambiguous. CDR1 SGHAT and CDR2 FQNNGV come from the germline V gene. CDR3 length: 13 residues. V was cut by 7 bases and J by 0 bases, with 6 bases left in between. CDR3 protein: CASTTTTNEKLFF. The DNA for the CDR3 is TGTGCCAGCACCACTACAACTAATGAAAAACTGTTTTTT.

This chain connects TRBV4-1 to TRBJ2-1; 14 bases line up with TRBD2. The junction had 0 bases not matched to a gene; V was cut back by 1 base and J by 4 bases. The germline gives CDR1 MGHRA, CDR2 YSYEKL. CDR3 length: 16 residues. CDR3 coding DNA: TGCGCCAGCAGCCAAGGGACTAGCGGGAGGTACAATGAGCAGTTCTTC. Amino acid sequence: CASSQGTSGRYNEQFF.

Ten or more counts support this clonotype. The rearrangement joins TRBV11-2 to TRBJ2-5; the D call may be TRBD1 or TRBD2 (5 bases each). V gave up 6 bases and J gave up 2 bases, with 13 bases separating them. The length of the CDR3 is 14 residues. Germline-derived CDR1 and CDR2 are SGHAT and FQNNGV. The CDR3 spells CASRSGWGQETQYF. In nucleotides, the CDR3 is TGTGCCAGCAGATCAGGGTGGGGGCAAGAGACCCAGTACTTC.

In this sample, this clonotype turned up many times. This CDR3 is CASSYSAGGPQETQYF. The CDR3 region has the DNA TGTGCCAGCAGTTACTCGGCGGGAGGGCCACAAGAGACCCAGTACTTC. The chain links TRBV6-5 to TRBJ2-5, with 9 bases aligning to TRBD2. With V trimmed by 0 bases and J by 2 bases, 4 bases remained unmatched. Germline CDR1 and CDR2: MNHEY and SVGAGI. The CDR3 length is 16 residues.

This clonotype has a handful of counts. The chain uses TRBV29-1 and TRBJ2-3, with D possibly TRBD1 on 5 matching bases. Trimming cost V 4 bases and J 2 bases, with 16 bases left between them. The CDR3 extends over 15 amino acids. From germline, CDR1 is SQVTM and CDR2 ANQGSEA. The CDR3 region is CSVARQGIVTDTQYF. The CDR3 DNA sequence: TGCAGCGTTGCTCGCCAGGGAATCGTCACAGATACGCAGTATTTT.

In this sample, this clonotype turned up a few times. This rearrangement joins TRBV19 to TRBJ1-1; D gene uncertain. V gave up 5 bases and J gave up 5 bases, with 18 bases separating them. The CDR3 runs to 15 residues. The V gene's germline CDR1 is LNHDA and CDR2 SQIVND (reference sequence). CDR3 DNA: TGTGCCAGTAGTCCACGGCCGGGATTTGGGACTGAAGCTTTCTTT. Its translation is CASSPRPGFGTEAFF.

This clonotype has only a few counts. The chain joins TRBV15 to TRBJ2-3; TRBD2 matches at 7 bases. The CDR3 has 15 residues. J was trimmed by 6 bases and V by 5 bases; bases with no gene match: 11. CDR1 is LNHNV, CDR2 YYDKDF, per germline (reference sequence). The CDR3 is CATSGSSGGVDTQYF. The CDR3, as DNA: TGTGCCACCAGCGGGTCTAGCGGAGGGGTGGATACGCAGTATTTT. The full variable domain, with the rest looked up from reference TRBV15 and TRBJ2-3, is DAMVIQNPRYQVTQFGKPVTLSCSQTLNHNVMYWYQQKSSQAPKLLFHYYDKDFNNEADTPDNFQSRRPNTSFCFLDIRSPGLGDTAMYLCATSGSSGGVDTQYFGPGTRLTVL.

The CDR3 sequence: CASRWREVTEQYF. CDR3 sequence (DNA): TGTGCCAGCCGTTGGCGGGAGGTAACCGAGCAGTACTTC. This rearrangement joins TRBV2 to TRBJ2-7, with 8 bases fitting TRBD2. Trimming cost V 8 bases and J 6 bases; bases outside gene matches: 9. The CDR3 consists of 13 residues. The germline CDR1 and CDR2 sequences are SNHLY and FYNNEI.

The chain employs TRBV25-1 and TRBJ1-1; the D gene is possibly TRBD1 (6 bases). Per the germline V gene, CDR1 is MGHDK and CDR2 is SYGVNS. The V end lost 8 bases, the J end lost 1 base, and 17 bases lay between the germline ends. This CDR3 comprises 15 residues. The CDR3 nucleotides are TGTGCCAGCTCCGGGGTCGGACAGCCGAACACTGAAGCTTTCTTT. It is translated as CASSGVGQPNTEAFF.

This clonotype was seen ten or more times. The chain employs TRBV7-8 and TRBJ2-4; no definite D call. Trimming took off 5 bases at V and 0 bases at J, with 14 bases between the two ends. CDR3 length: 16 residues. CDR1 and CDR2 (germline): SGHVS, FQNEAQ. DNA for the CDR3: TGTGCCAGCAGCCCCACCGTAGTACTAGCCAAAAACATTCAGTACTTC. Amino acids: CASSPTVVLAKNIQYF. Drawing the rest from reference TRBV7-8 and TRBJ2-4, the complete variable domain is GAGVSQSPRYKVAKRGQDVALRCDPISGHVSLFWYQQALGQGPEFLTYFQNEAQLDKSGLPSDRFFAERPEGSVSTLKIQRTQQEDSAVYLCASSPTVVLAKNIQYFGAGTRLSVL.